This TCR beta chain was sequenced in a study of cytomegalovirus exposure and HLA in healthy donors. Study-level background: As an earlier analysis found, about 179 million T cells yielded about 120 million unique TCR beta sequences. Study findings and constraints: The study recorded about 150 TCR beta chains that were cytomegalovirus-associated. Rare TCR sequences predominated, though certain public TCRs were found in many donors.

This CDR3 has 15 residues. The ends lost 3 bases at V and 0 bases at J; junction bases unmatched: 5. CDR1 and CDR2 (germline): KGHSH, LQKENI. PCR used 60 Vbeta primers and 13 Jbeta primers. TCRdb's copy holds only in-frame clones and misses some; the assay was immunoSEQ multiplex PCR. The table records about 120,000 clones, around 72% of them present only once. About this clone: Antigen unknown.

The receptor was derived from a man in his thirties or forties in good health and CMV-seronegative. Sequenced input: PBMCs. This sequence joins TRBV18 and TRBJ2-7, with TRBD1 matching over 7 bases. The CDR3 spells CASSPGQTSSYEQYF. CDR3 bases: TGTGCCAGCTCACCGGGACAGACGTCCTCCTACGAGCAGTACTTC.